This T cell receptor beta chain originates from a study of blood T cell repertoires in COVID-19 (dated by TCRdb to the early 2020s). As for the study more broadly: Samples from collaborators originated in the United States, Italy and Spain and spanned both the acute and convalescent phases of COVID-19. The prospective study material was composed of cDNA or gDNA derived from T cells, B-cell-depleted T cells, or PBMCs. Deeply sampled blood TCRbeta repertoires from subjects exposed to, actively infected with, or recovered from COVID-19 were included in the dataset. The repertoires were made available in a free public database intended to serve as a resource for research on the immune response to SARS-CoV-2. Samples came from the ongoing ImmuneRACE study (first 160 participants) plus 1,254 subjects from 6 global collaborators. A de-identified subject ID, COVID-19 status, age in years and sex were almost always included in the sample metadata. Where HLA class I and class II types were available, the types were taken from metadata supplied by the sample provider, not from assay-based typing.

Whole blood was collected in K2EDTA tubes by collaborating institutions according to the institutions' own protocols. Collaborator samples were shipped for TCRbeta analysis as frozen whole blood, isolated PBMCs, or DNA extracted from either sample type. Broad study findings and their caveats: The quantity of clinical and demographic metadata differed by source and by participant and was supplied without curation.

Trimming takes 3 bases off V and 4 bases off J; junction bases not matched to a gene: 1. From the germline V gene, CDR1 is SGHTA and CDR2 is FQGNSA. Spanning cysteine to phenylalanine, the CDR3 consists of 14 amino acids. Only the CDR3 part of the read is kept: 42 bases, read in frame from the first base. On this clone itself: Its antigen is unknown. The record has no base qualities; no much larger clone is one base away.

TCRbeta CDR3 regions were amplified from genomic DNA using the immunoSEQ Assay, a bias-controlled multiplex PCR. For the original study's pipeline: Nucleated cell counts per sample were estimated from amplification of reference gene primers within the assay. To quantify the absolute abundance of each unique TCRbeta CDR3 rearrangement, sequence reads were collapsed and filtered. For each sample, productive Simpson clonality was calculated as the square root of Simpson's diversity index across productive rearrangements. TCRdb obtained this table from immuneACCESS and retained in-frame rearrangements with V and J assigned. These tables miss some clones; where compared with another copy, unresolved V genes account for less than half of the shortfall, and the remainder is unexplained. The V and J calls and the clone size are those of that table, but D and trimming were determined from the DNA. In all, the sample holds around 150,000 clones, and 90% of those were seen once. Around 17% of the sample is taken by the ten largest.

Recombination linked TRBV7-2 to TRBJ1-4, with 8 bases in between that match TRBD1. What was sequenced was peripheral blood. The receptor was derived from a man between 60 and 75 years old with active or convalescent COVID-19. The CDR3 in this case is CASSLDRVNEKLFF. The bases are TGTGCCAGCAGCTTGGACAGGGTTAATGAAAAACTGTTTTTT.